Shown below are 10 T cell receptor beta chains from a single sample sequenced in a study of CXCR3-negative and CXCR3-positive naive CD8 T cells. Broader study findings: Naive cells positive for CXCR3 carried more hydrophobic TRB CDR3s than CXCR3-negative ones.

For these receptors, no antigen is known. The method, 5' RACE with UMI labels, was used to prepare the TRB cDNA libraries. For each CDR3 protein, TCRdb gives one entry from its re-call of the 5' RACE reads, without DNA. This sample's clone table lists about 98,000 distinct CDR3 sequences. Sequencing was performed on naive CXCR3+ CD8+ T cells from blood. Subset in this sample: CD45RO-CCR7+CD27+CD95- naive CD8+ T cells expressing CXCR3 (TNR3+). The origin of the receptors is a human donor in good health. Some clones in this sample may be carry-over from other donors' samples.

The chain carries TRBV29-1 and TRBJ1-3. CDR1 is SQVTM, CDR2 ANQGSEA, per germline. This CDR3 spans 15 amino acids. The CDR3 region is CSVEDLTASGNTIYF.

The chain combines TRBV2 with TRBJ2-3. This CDR3 is 15 amino acids long. The germline CDR1 and CDR2 sequences are SNHLY and FYNNEI. The CDR3: CASSEAGYYTDTQYF.

The chain combines TRBV7-9 with TRBJ2-7; TCRdb gives TRBD1 as the D gene, but with no DNA this cannot be confirmed. Germline V CDR1 and CDR2: SEHNR, FQNEAQ (reference sequence). CDR3 length: 13 amino acids. Here the CDR3 reads CASSYRQGPEQYF.

V gene TRBV14 combines with J gene TRBJ2-3; TCRdb selects TRBD2, and the lack of DNA leaves this call unchecked. The CDR3 is 14 amino acids. CDR1 is SGHDN and CDR2 is FVKESK in the germline V gene. The CDR3 here is CASSPLAGTDTQYF.

The rearrangement uses TRBV7-9 and TRBJ2-5. The germline CDR1 and CDR2 sequences are SEHNR and FQNEAQ (reference sequence). CDR3 length equals 13 residues. The CDR3 here is CASSLPEQETQYF.

The chain has TRBV6-2 or TRBV6-3 and TRBJ2-1; with no DNA, the TCRdb D assignment of TRBD2 cannot be verified. This CDR3 region has 16 residues. Germline CDR1 is MNHEY and CDR2 is SVGEGT. CDR3 protein: CASSYFETSSYNEQFF.

The chain is built from TRBV5-1 and TRBJ2-1; TCRdb indicates TRBD2, and absent DNA this call remains unverified. There are 15 residues in the CDR3. From germline, CDR1 is SGHRS and CDR2 YFSETQ. The CDR3 here is CASSAREPGLDEQFF.

This chain connects TRBV14 to TRBJ2-7. This CDR3 has 14 amino acids. Germline lookup yields CDR1 SGHDN and CDR2 FVKESK. This CDR3 reads CASSPDQVTCEQYF.

This chain connects TRBV2 to TRBJ2-3; TCRdb picks TRBD2, but there is no DNA to check that call. The germline V gene has CDR1 SNHLY and CDR2 FYNNEI. The CDR3 has 17 residues. Here the CDR3 reads CASSEVWTSEGGDTQYF.

This chain connects TRBV6-6 to TRBJ2-7; no DNA is available, so the TRBD2 call from TCRdb remains unchecked. This CDR3 is 15 amino acids long. Per germline, CDR1 MNHNY and CDR2 SVGAGI (reference sequence). CDR3 residues: CASSSSPGLALEQYF.